This T cell receptor (beta chain) was identified during a study of cytomegalovirus exposure and HLA in healthy donors. Findings and limits, study-wide: Later analysis associated a missense DCLRE1C variant with TCR beta V- and J-gene trimming. By a later analysis, the bulk of CMV-associated TCR beta chains appeared HLA-restricted.

CDR1 and CDR2 (germline): GTSNPN, SVGIG (reference sequence). The junction had 5 bases not matched to a gene; V was cut back by 2 bases and J by 4 bases. There are 13 residues in the CDR3. Turning to this clone: Its matching antigen is unknown.

60 Vbeta and 13 Jbeta primers were used in PCR. Produced via immunoSEQ multiplex PCR; TCRdb's table is partial and in-frame only. The sample lists 85,000 to 100,000 clones; about 76% were seen once. Sequenced sample: PBMCs. This TCR was sampled from a human donor in good health. V gene TRBV30 combines with J gene TRBJ2-7; 7 bases align to TRBD2. CDR3 residues: CAWSRASGYEQYF. CDR3 coding DNA: TGTGCCTGGAGTCGGGCTAGCGGTTACGAGCAGTACTTC.